Described below is a single T cell receptor (beta chain) sequence and its context. This clonotype appeared a few times. What this receptor recognizes is not known. Base qualities are not at hand, and no much larger clone is one base apart. The library was generated by multiplex PCR. TCRdb lists the instrument as Illumina HiSeq 4000. iRepertoire HTBI primers and Arm-PCR amplification of CDR3 regions were used to construct TCR beta libraries. Before sequencing, the PCR products underwent gel purification. Concerning the study's data processing: Across samples, 62 TRBV and 13 to 15 TRBJ segments were identified and used for gene usage analysis of CDR3 amino acid clonotypes. COPE and FqMerger were used to merge filtered high-quality paired reads into contigs. BLAST was used to align contigs to IMGT TRBV, TRBD and TRBJ reference genes, with CDR3 defined following IMGT. Any clonotype with a frequency above 0.1% was classified as a highly expanded clone. Shannon entropy served as the measure of repertoire diversity, while the Gini coefficient captured V-J evenness. Clonotypes shared by more than one individual were considered public. TCRdb reprocessing: public reads trimmed at Q25 with fastp, clones called with MiXCR, in-frame beta chains kept. Merged by CDR3 protein, the rows form single entries marked with the most common genes and DNA. It is TCRdb's table, rather than the study itself, that gives the V and J calls and clone size. The sample table holds approximately 350,000 distinct CDR3 sequences, of which around 15% were seen once. The top ten clones comprise just over 20% of the sample.

This entry comes from a study of regulatory T cells in long-lasting Graves disease (dated by TCRdb to the early 2020s). Looking at the study overall: Antithyroid drugs had been taken for less than 3 months by newly diagnosed Graves' disease patients. A total of about 33 samples underwent TCR sequencing, from some 13 patients with persistent Graves' disease and 20 or so patients with newly diagnosed Graves' disease. The study was conducted in China and was registered as a clinical trial. Peripheral blood TCR sequencing and RNA sequencing compared persistent Graves' disease patients with newly diagnosed Graves' disease patients. General conclusions and limits of the study: More public clonotypes were shared among persistent patients (under 3,000) than among newly diagnosed patients (more than 950). The study examined only peripheral blood because the primary lesion, thyroid tissue, could not be accessed. The authors acknowledged the small sample size as a limitation that may reduce accuracy. Only the TCR beta chain was sequenced and analyzed. Lower TCR Shannon entropy and fewer highly expanded clones were observed in persistent Graves' disease patients than in newly diagnosed patients, which suggested clonal expansion. Persistent disease showed preferential use of TRBV28, TRBJ1-2 and TRBJ2-5, whereas newly diagnosed disease favored TRBV20-1 and TRBJ2-1.

V gives up 5 bases and J gives up 2 bases, and the segment between their germline ends measures 7 bases. The CDR3 holds 12 amino acids from the cysteine to the phenylalanine. Left in the record is the CDR3 DNA by itself, 36 bases read in frame from the first base. From a lookup of the germline V gene (reference sequence), CDR1 and CDR2 are SEHNR and FQNEAQ. In light of the paper, this sample's time point label describes: newly diagnosed GD, antithyroid drugs for less than 3 months. RNA was extracted from PBMCs in TRIzol for both TCR sequencing and RNA sequencing. The diagnosis of Graves' disease followed American Thyroid Association guidelines. Patients were recruited from an endocrinology department in Xi'an, China. Each patient gave approximately 8.8 milliliters of peripheral blood, collected in an EDTA anticoagulant tube. Ficoll Paque Plus density gradient separation was used to isolate PBMCs, and no further T cell sorting was done. An Agilent 2100 Bioanalyzer and agarose gel were used to check RNA quality, and a NanoDrop 2000 was used to measure RNA concentration.

The same sample was also used in a study of T cells in Graves' hyperthyroidism and ophthalmopathy. As noted in the second study: A patient counted as having stable Graves' hyperthyroidism if no progression to ophthalmopathy occurred over 18 months of follow-up. The hyperthyroidism patients were between 18 and 65 years old and newly diagnosed, with a disease duration of less than 2 months. Patients with uncontrolled infections, other autoimmune diseases, pregnancy or lactation were excluded. Clinical symptoms, serum thyroxine and TRAb, thyroid ultrasound, and orbital computed tomography formed the basis for the diagnoses. For the first round of RT-PCR on the TCR CDR3, the HTBI primer set was used together with the Qiagen OneStep RT-PCR kit. Blood samples also contained most of the expanded thyroid clonotypes (frequency above 0.001), which suggests that blood repertoires may reflect thyroid immune responses. In cross-validation, a model built on a 13 V-J signature told ophthalmopathy apart from stable hyperthyroidism with less than 90% sensitivity and about 81% specificity, and in testing the same model reached 80%/75%. In validation, the model predicted progression to ophthalmopathy with just under 71% sensitivity and around 72% specificity, a median of about 6.7 months before onset. A discovery cohort of around 98 patients, about 43 with Graves' ophthalmopathy and more than 55 with stable Graves' hyperthyroidism, was used to find distinguishing TCR V-J signatures. An independent validation cohort of fewer than 20 hyperthyroidism patients and 17 patients who later progressed to ophthalmopathy tested prospective prediction of ophthalmopathy. The 85 to 100 discovery patients were divided at random into training and test sets in a 7:3 ratio. The study also compared thyroid tissue and blood T-cell repertoires from a handful of Graves' hyperthyroidism patients. Following sampling, methimazole starting at 30 mg daily was given to hyperthyroidism patients, and high-dose intravenous methylprednisolone was given to ophthalmopathy patients. Libraries were constructed in a second round of multiplex PCR, after which size selection and purification were carried out. The libraries were sequenced on an Illumina HiSeq2000 using paired-end 100 bp reads. Raw data were processed with SOAPnuke, discarding reads with adapters, uncalled bases, mean Phred below 15, or no exact constant-primer or identifier match. High-quality paired reads were merged with COPE v1.2.5, and unique nucleotide sequences were defined as clonotypes. Clonotypes were aligned to IMGT TRBV, TRBD and TRBJ reference segments using MiTCR v1.1. The analysis included only V-J combinations with a frequency above 0.0001, which together covered around 99% of the repertoires. A TCS score was defined as the ratio between F50 (clonal expansion) and ExV (chaos), using BLOSUM62-based TCRdist between CDR3 peptides within each V-J. Welch's t-statistics and random forest reduced approximately 520 V-J features to roughly 13, which were used in a naive Bayes classifier (R e1071). No statistical method was used to set the sample size in advance, and investigators knew the group allocation. The paper describes TCR Vbeta CDR3 sequencing of around 130 peripheral blood samples, made up of about 41 ophthalmopathy patients, around 78 hyperthyroidism patients and about 17 progressor patients.

The source material was peripheral blood mononuclear cells (PBMCs), sampled at new diagnosis, from a patient treated with antithyroid drugs. This sequence originates from a woman under 30 with Graves disease. Donor details come from another sample of the same person, matched by shared clones. The chain links TRBV7-9 with TRBJ2-7; the D gene is not confidently resolved. In nucleotides, the sequence is TGTGCCAGCAGCGCTAGTACCTACGAGCAGTACTTC. Translated, this gives CASSASTYEQYF.